This T cell receptor beta chain stems from a study of tumor-infiltrating lymphocytes in primary liver carcinoma. Study overall: Between about 4 and 11 cm across, the tumors were all of stage T1-T3 N0M0. Study-wide findings and caveats: Owing to bulk unsorted samples, no comparison was made between CD4+ and CD8+ repertoires. Tumors reached a significantly greater top-250-clone fraction than blood did (p = 0.039).

The source of the blood RNA was unsorted whole blood, and germline DNA was extracted as well. An approximately 3.6-milliliter peripheral blood sample was collected before surgery. The V gene lost 7 bases and the J gene lost 3 bases, with 11 bases spanning the gap. CDR3 length: 13 residues. Germline V lookup: CDR1 MNHNS, CDR2 SASEGT. TCR beta cDNA came from around 500 ng total RNA, primed with a constant-region primer. Three nested multiplex PCR rounds, a slightly modified ARM-PCR, produced the libraries for TCR beta. For 10 cycles apiece, the opening two PCR rounds ran with TRBV1-TRBV30 forward primers and a C-beta reverse primer. TCRdb analysed the multiplex PCR reads with MiXCR anew, one entry per CDR3 protein. The sample yields 300,000 to 400,000 distinct CDR3 sequences, 65% seen once. The table lists this clonotype with a few counts. Its antigen remains unknown.

The genes are TRBV6-1 and TRBJ2-3; TRBD1 or TRBD2 may be the D gene (5 bases each). What was sequenced was peripheral blood. The source of this sequence is a man in his forties or fifties with primary liver carcinoma and hepatitis B virus infection. DNA of the CDR3: TGTGCCAGCAACAAGGGACCGACAGATACGCAGTATTTT. Amino acid sequence: CASNKGPTDTQYF.